This entry lists 29 T cell receptor beta chains sequenced from one sample in a study of T cell responses to AZD1222 COVID-19 vaccine. Produced via immunoSEQ multiplex PCR; TCRdb's table is partial and in-frame only. The sample records some 64,000 clones, around nine tenths being singletons. Sequenced here: peripheral blood, sampled 28 days after the second dose of the MenACWY control vaccine. Every receptor here comes from an adult who received the MenACWY meningococcal vaccine as a control.

The chain uses TRBV5-4 and TRBJ2-2; the match to TRBD2 covers 14 bases. The CDR3 covers 17 residues. Germline V gives CDR1 SGHNT, CDR2 YYREEE (reference sequence). V lost 4 bases, J lost 4 bases, and 6 bases stayed unmatched. CDR3 sequence: CASSLGGLAGGTGELFF. The DNA for the CDR3 is TGTGCCAGCAGCCTAGGCGGACTAGCGGGGGGCACCGGGGAGCTGTTTTTT.

The V gene is TRBV6-5, the J gene TRBJ1-5, with D possibly matching TRBD1 (5 bases). CDR1 and CDR2 from the germline V gene are MNHEY and SVGAGI. The CDR3 is 12 residues long. V lost 5 bases and J lost 6, with 8 bases in between. CDR3 region: CASSLGTQPQHF. DNA of the CDR3: TGTGCCAGCAGTCTGGGGACTCAGCCCCAGCATTTT.

CDR3 nucleotides: TGCGCCAGCAGTGAGGGGCTCGATCAGCCCCAGCATTTT. Translation gives CASSEGLDQPQHF. This sequence joins TRBV10-1 and TRBJ1-5; D is unresolved. The CDR3 sequence is 13 residues long. CDR1 is WNHNN and CDR2 is SYGVQD in the germline V gene (reference sequence). V was shortened by 2 bases and J by 5 bases, with 7 bases between the two germline ends.

This clone has only a few counts. The rearrangement uses TRBV5-1 and TRBJ1-1; perhaps TRBD1 as D (5 bases). V lost 6 bases and J lost 6, with 18 bases in between. Germline CDR1 and CDR2: SGHRS and YFSETQ. This CDR3 comprises 14 residues. CDR3 region: CASKPDTRGSEAFF. CDR3 coding DNA: TGCGCCAGCAAACCGGACACGCGAGGGTCTGAAGCTTTCTTT.

This sequence joins TRBV25-1 and TRBJ2-1; D is possibly TRBD2 (6 bases). This CDR3 has 17 residues. Germline lookup yields CDR1 MGHDK and CDR2 SYGVNS. Trimming took 8 bases from V and 9 from J, leaving 29 bases between them. CDR3 bases: TGTGCCAGCGAAACTCATATCGGGGGTTGGCCCGAGAGTGAGCAGTTCTTC. Translation: CASETHIGGWPESEQFF.

This clone was picked up one time. The chain joins TRBV11-2 to TRBJ1-2; D not certain. Per the germline V gene, CDR1 is SGHAT and CDR2 is FQNNGV. The V end lost 5 bases, the J end lost 4 bases, and 20 bases lay between the germline ends. The CDR3 spans 16 residues. CDR3 residues: CASSLGSRIATYGYTF. The DNA for the CDR3 is TGTGCCAGCAGCCTTGGGAGTAGGATCGCTACCTATGGCTACACCTTC.

The J gene is TRBJ1-6, the V gene TRBV11-2; D may be TRBD1 (5 bases). There are 16 residues in the CDR3. V was trimmed by 3 bases and J by 6 bases, leaving 15 bases between them. The germline gives CDR1 SGHAT, CDR2 FQNNGV. In DNA form, the CDR3 reads TGTGCCAGCAGCTTGAGGACACTGGCTCTTAATTCACCCCTCCACTTT. Translation gives CASSLRTLALNSPLHF.

The chain recombines TRBV19 with TRBJ2-4; D may be TRBD2 (6 bases). CDR1 and CDR2 from the germline V gene are LNHDA and SQIVND (reference sequence). V gave up 1 base and J gave up 14 bases, with 12 bases separating them. This CDR3 has 12 amino acids. The CDR3 sequence: CASSIAGGGEYF. The CDR3 DNA reads as TGTGCCAGTAGTATAGCCGGGGGTGGGGAGTACTTC.

The chain joins TRBV28 to TRBJ1-5; D remains unclear. Germline V lookup: CDR1 MDHEN, CDR2 SYDVKM. The CDR3 is 12 amino acids. Trimming pared 5 bases from V and 6 bases from J, leaving 8 bases between. CDR3 sequence reads: CASSPPLQPQHF. In nucleotides, the CDR3 is TGTGCCAGCAGTCCGCCCCTTCAGCCCCAGCATTTT.

This clone appeared once. The chain links TRBV28 to TRBJ2-1; 9 nucleotides match TRBD2. CDR3 length: 13 residues. The germline CDR1 and CDR2 sequences are MDHEN and SYDVKM. V shed 10 bases and J 6 bases; nucleotides not matched to a gene: 7. The CDR3 DNA reads TGTGCCACCCACAAAGCGGGAGGCAATGAGCAGTTCTTC. Translated, it gives CATHKAGGNEQFF.

This chain links TRBV5-6 with TRBJ2-5, with D perhaps TRBD1 (7 bases). The ends were cut back, 0 bases at V and 2 bases at J, with 14 bases in the middle. The length of the CDR3 is 16 residues. The germline gives CDR1 SGHDT, CDR2 YYEEEE. The CDR3 coding sequence is TGTGCCAGCAGCTTGGGGGCAGGGGGGACGCAAGAGACCCAGTACTTC. Translated, it gives CASSLGAGGTQETQYF.

The chain combines TRBV3-1 (or the pseudogene TRBV3-2) with TRBJ2-7, with 9 nucleotides matching TRBD2. J gave up 6 bases and V 0 bases, and 0 bases lay outside the gene matches. The CDR3 runs 13 residues. CDR1 is LGHDT, CDR2 YNNKEL, per germline (reference sequence). The CDR3 DNA is TGTGCCAGCAGCCAAGAGACTAGCGGCGAGCAGTACTTC. It is translated as CASSQETSGEQYF.

This clone was recorded only once. The CDR3 bases are TGTGCCAGCAGTTTATTGGTAGCGGGAGGGCCGTATGAGCAGTTCTTC. It is translated as CASSLLVAGGPYEQFF. The rearrangement joins TRBV27 to TRBJ2-1, with 11 bases identical to TRBD2. The CDR3 is 16 amino acids. The V gene end was trimmed by 1 base and the J gene end by 8 bases; junction bases not matched to a gene: 7. The germline V gene has CDR1 MNHEY and CDR2 SMNVEV (reference sequence).

This sequence joins TRBV18 and TRBJ1-2; D is possibly TRBD1 (5 bases). V lost 2 bases to trimming and J lost 0 bases, with 7 bases between them. The length of the CDR3 is 14 residues. The germline CDR1 and CDR2 sequences are KGHSH and LQKENI. The CDR3 region is CASSPGGTNYGYTF. The CDR3 DNA reads TGTGCCAGCTCACCAGGGGGAACTAACTATGGCTACACCTTC.

The chain recombines TRBV3-1 (or the pseudogene TRBV3-2) with TRBJ2-3; D gene uncertain. Germline CDR1 is LGHDT and CDR2 is YNNKEL (reference sequence). This CDR3 spans 11 amino acids. V lost 3 bases and J 6 bases, leaving 4 bases between the germline ends. The CDR3 bases are TGTGCCAGCAGCCAGTCGGATACGCAGTATTTT. The encoded protein is CASSQSDTQYF.

The chain couples TRBV5-6 to TRBJ1-2; D gene unclear. The CDR3 consists of 13 residues. Trimming pared 0 bases from V and 8 bases from J, leaving 11 bases between. The V gene's germline CDR1 is SGHDT and CDR2 YYEEEE. CDR3 nucleotide sequence: TGTGCCAGCAGCTTGGCCGGGAAGGACGGCTACACCTTC. Translating gives CASSLAGKDGYTF.

The chain couples TRBV28 to TRBJ1-5; D is perhaps TRBD1 (6 bases). Trimming took off 5 bases at V and 5 bases at J, with 16 bases between the two ends. CDR1 is MDHEN, CDR2 SYDVKM, per germline. This CDR3 spans 15 amino acids. CDR3: CASSLDTQGYQPQHF. In DNA, the CDR3 is TGTGCCAGCAGTCTGGACACTCAGGGGTATCAGCCCCAGCATTTT.

The chain joins TRBV15 to TRBJ1-1, with TRBD1 matching over 12 bases. The CDR3 has 15 amino acids. The J segment lost 8 bases and the V segment lost 2 bases, leaving 6 bases of the junction unmatched. Germline V gene data show CDR1 as LNHNV and CDR2 as YYDKDF (reference sequence). The CDR3 coding sequence is TGTGCCACCAGCAGACCGGGACAGGGGGCAAGGGAAGCTTTCTTT. Amino acid sequence: CATSRPGQGAREAFF. Using reference TRBV15 and TRBJ1-1 for the parts outside the CDR3, the full variable domain is DAMVIQNPRYQVTQFGKPVTLSCSQTLNHNVMYWYQQKSSQAPKLLFHYYDKDFNNEADTPDNFQSRRPNTSFCFLDIRSPGLGDTAMYLCATSRPGQGAREAFFGQGTRLTVV.

The chain has TRBV7-2 and TRBJ2-7; D is perhaps TRBD1 or TRBD2 (5 bases each). V lost 2 bases and J 0 bases, leaving 11 bases between the germline ends. This CDR3 has 15 residues. Germline V gene sequence: CDR1 SGHTA, CDR2 FQGNSA. The CDR3, as DNA: TGTGCCAGCAGCTTACTAGCACAGGCCTCCTACGAGCAGTACTTC. Translated, it gives CASSLLAQASYEQYF.

The chain has TRBV7-3 and TRBJ2-2, with D uncertain. The CDR3 runs 14 residues. Trimming took 9 bases from V and 0 from J, leaving 11 bases between them. Germline V gene sequence: CDR1 SGHTA, CDR2 FQGTGA. CDR3 DNA: TGTGCCAGTGGTTCCTACTCGAACACCGGGGAGCTGTTTTTT. This codes for CASGSYSNTGELFF.

This clone was observed once. The V call is TRBV5-4, the J call TRBJ1-1; D not resolved. Germline CDR1 and CDR2: SGHNT and YYREEE (reference sequence). CDR3 length: 14 amino acids. The V gene lost 4 bases and the J gene lost 10 bases, with 20 bases spanning the gap. CDR3 region: CASSQPGTIGGAFF. CDR3 coding DNA: TGTGCCAGCAGCCAACCCGGAACAATCGGAGGAGCTTTCTTT.

The chain has TRBV5-1 and TRBJ2-2; D not certain. This CDR3 is 12 amino acids long. Trimming shortened V by 2 bases and J by 7 bases, and 6 bases separated the two germline ends. Germline CDR1 reads SGHRS; CDR2 reads YFSETQ. CDR3 nucleotide sequence: TGCGCCAGCAGCTTATCGGACGGGGAGCTGTTTTTT. Residues: CASSLSDGELFF.

V is TRBV18 and J is TRBJ1-2; D may be TRBD1 (5 bases). Germline V gene lookup returns CDR1 KGHSH and CDR2 LQKENI. This CDR3 is built from 14 residues. V was cut by 0 bases and J by 6 bases, with 11 bases left in between. The CDR3 sequence: CASSPPGRGDGYTF. CDR3 nucleotides: TGTGCCAGCTCACCACCCGGGAGGGGAGATGGCTACACCTTC.

The chain has TRBV20-1 and TRBJ1-5, with 7 bases aligning to TRBD1. The CDR3 has 15 amino acids. V was pared by 3 bases and J by 0 bases, with 5 bases of the junction left unmatched. Germline values: CDR1 DFQATT, CDR2 SNEGSKA (reference sequence). The CDR3 nucleotides are TGCAGTGCTAGTAAGGGGGCGATTAGCAATCAGCCCCAGCATTTT. Protein product: CSASKGAISNQPQHF.

This chain connects TRBV19 to TRBJ2-5; D might be TRBD1 or TRBD2, each matching 5 bases. Between the trimmed V and J ends, which lost 2 bases and 4 bases, there was a span of 11 bases. The CDR3 spans 14 residues. Germline CDR1 and CDR2: LNHDA and SQIVND (reference sequence). CDR3 DNA: TGTGCCAGTAGTATAAGACGGGGCGGAGAGACCCAGTACTTC. Translating it yields CASSIRRGGETQYF.

This clone was seen a single time. The genes are TRBV2 and TRBJ1-2, with D uncertain. Germline CDR1 reads SNHLY; CDR2 reads FYNNEI. The CDR3 runs 15 residues. V was trimmed by 0 bases and J by 4 bases, leaving 12 bases between them. The CDR3, as DNA: TGTGCCAGCAGTGAAGCAGGAAGCGGGGTCTATGGCTACACCTTC. Translation: CASSEAGSGVYGYTF.

This chain joins TRBV4-2 and TRBJ2-7, with 11 nucleotides matching TRBD2. Germline V gene sequence: CDR1 LGHNA, CDR2 YNFKEQ. CDR3 length: 18 residues. V gave up 2 bases and J gave up 3 bases; unmatched junction bases: 12. The CDR3 DNA reads as TGTGCCAGCAGCCAATTGACTAGCGGGAACTGGTGGCTCTACGAGCAGTACTTC. It specifies CASSQLTSGNWWLYEQYF.

The J gene is TRBJ2-6, the V gene TRBV18; D may be TRBD1 (6 bases). V was trimmed by 6 bases and J by 4 bases, leaving 10 bases between them. CDR3 length: 14 amino acids. The germline CDR1 and CDR2 sequences are KGHSH and LQKENI. The CDR3 DNA is TGTGCCAGCTCCGGACAGTCCGGGGCCAACGTCCTGACTTTC. Its translation: CASSGQSGANVLTF.

The chain recombines TRBV7-3 with TRBJ2-7; maybe TRBD2 (6 bases). V lost 1 base to trimming and J lost 2 bases, with 9 bases between them. This CDR3 spans 14 amino acids. Germline lookup yields CDR1 SGHTA and CDR2 FQGTGA. The CDR3 reads CASSLSAGTYEQYF. CDR3 DNA sequence: TGTGCCAGCAGCTTAAGTGCGGGAACCTACGAGCAGTACTTC. Supplemented by reference TRBV7-3 and TRBJ2-7, the full variable domain reads GAGVSQTPSNKVTEKGKYVELRCDPISGHTALYWYRQSLGQGPEFLIYFQGTGAADDSGLPNDRFFAVRPEGSVSTLKIQRTERGDSAVYLCASSLSAGTYEQYFGPGTRLTVT.